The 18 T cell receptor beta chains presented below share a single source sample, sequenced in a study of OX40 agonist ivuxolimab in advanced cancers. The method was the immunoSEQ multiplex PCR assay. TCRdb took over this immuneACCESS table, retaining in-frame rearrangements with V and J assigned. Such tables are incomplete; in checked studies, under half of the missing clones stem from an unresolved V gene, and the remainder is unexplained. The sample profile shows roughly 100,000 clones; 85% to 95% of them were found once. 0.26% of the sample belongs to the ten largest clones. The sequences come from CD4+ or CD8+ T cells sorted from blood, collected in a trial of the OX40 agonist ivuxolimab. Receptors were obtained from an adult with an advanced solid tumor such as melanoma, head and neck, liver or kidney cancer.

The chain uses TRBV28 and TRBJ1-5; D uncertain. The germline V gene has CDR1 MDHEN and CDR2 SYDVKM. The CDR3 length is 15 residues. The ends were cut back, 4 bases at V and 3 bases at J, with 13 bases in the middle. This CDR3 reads CASSSPGRINQPQHF. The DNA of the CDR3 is TGTGCCAGCAGTTCGCCCGGACGGATCAATCAGCCCCAGCATTTT.

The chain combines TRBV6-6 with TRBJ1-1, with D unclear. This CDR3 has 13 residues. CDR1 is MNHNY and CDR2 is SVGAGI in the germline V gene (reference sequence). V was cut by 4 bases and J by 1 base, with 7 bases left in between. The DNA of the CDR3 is TGTGCCAGCAGTTTAACAAAGAACACTGAAGCTTTCTTT. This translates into CASSLTKNTEAFF.

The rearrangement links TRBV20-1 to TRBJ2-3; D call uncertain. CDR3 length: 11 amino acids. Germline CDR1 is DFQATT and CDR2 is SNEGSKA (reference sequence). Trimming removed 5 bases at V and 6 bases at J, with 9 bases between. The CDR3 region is CSAQRPDTQYF. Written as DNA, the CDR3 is TGCAGTGCTCAAAGACCCGATACGCAGTATTTT.

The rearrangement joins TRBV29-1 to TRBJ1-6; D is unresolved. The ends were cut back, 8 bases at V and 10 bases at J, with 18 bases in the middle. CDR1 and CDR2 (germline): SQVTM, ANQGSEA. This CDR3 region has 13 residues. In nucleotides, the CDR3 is TGCAGCTTGAGGGTCCTCGAAAGCTCACCCCTCCACTTT. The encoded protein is CSLRVLESSPLHF. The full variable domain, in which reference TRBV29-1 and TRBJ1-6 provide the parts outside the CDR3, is SAVISQKPSRDICQRGTSLTIQCQVDSQVTMMFWYRQQPGQSLTLIATANQGSEATYESGFVIDKFPISRPNLTFSTLTVSNMSPEDSSIYLCSLRVLESSPLHFGNGTRLTVT.

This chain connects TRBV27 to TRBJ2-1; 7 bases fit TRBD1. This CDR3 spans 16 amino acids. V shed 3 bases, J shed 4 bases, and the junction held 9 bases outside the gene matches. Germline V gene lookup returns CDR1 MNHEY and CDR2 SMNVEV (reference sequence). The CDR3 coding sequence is TGTGCCAGCAGTTTTACGCTCCCGGGACAGTACAATGAGCAGTTCTTC. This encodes CASSFTLPGQYNEQFF.

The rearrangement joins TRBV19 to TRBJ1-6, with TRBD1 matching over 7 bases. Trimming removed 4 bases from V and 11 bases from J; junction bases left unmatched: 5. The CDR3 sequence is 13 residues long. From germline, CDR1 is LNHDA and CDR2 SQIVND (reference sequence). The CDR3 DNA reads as TGTGCCAGTAGTAGGGACAGATCTCCACCCCTCCACTTT. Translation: CASSRDRSPPLHF. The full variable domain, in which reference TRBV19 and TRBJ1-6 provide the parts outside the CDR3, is DGGITQSPKYLFRKEGQNVTLSCEQNLNHDAMYWYRQDPGQGLRLIYYSQIVNDFQKGDIAEGYSVSREKKESFPLTVTSAQKNPTAFYLCASSRDRSPPLHFGNGTRLTVT.

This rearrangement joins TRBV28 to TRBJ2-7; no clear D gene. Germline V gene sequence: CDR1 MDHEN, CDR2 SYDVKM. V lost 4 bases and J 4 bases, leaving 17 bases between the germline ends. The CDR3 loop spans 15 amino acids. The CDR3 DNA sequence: TGTGCCAGCAGTTCCCTTAGGCTAGTTCTATACGAGCAGTACTTC. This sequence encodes CASSSLRLVLYEQYF.

The CDR3 coding sequence is TGTGCCAGCAGCCTAACCCCGGCACTCAGCTCCTACAATGAGCAGTTCTTC. As protein: CASSLTPALSSYNEQFF. This chain connects TRBV7-2 to TRBJ2-1; D is unresolved. Per the germline V gene, CDR1 is SGHTA and CDR2 is FQGNSA. The CDR3 is 17 residues long. V lost 5 bases to trimming and J lost 0 bases, with 17 bases between them. Supplemented by reference TRBV7-2 and TRBJ2-1, the full variable domain reads GAGVSQSPSNKVTEKGKDVELRCDPISGHTALYWYRQSLGQGLEFLIYFQGNSAPDKSGLPSDRFSAERTGGSVSTLTIQRTQQEDSAVYLCASSLTPALSSYNEQFFGPGTRLTVL.

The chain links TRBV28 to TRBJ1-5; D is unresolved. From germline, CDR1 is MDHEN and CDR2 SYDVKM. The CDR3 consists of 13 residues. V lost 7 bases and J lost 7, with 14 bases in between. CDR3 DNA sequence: TGTGCCAGCAACGAAGGGTATTGGCAGCCCCAGCATTTT. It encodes CASNEGYWQPQHF.

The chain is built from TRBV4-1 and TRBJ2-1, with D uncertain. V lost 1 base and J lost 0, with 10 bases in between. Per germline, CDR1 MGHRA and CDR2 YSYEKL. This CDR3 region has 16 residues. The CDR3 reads CASSQALALSYNEQFF. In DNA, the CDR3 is TGCGCCAGCAGCCAAGCATTAGCCCTCTCCTACAATGAGCAGTTCTTC.

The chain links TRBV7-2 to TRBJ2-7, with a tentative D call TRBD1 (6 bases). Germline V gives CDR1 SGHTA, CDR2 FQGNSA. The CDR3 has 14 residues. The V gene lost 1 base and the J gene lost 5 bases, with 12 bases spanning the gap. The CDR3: CASSLVTGYDEQYF. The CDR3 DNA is TGTGCCAGCAGCTTAGTAACAGGGTACGACGAGCAGTACTTC.

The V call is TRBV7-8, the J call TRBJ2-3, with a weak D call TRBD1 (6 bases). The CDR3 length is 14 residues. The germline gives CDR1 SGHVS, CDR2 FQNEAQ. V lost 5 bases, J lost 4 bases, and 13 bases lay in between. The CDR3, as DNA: TGTGCCAGCAGCCCAGGGACATTTTCAGATACGCAGTATTTT. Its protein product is CASSPGTFSDTQYF. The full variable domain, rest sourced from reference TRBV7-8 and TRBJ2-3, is GAGVSQSPRYKVAKRGQDVALRCDPISGHVSLFWYQQALGQGPEFLTYFQNEAQLDKSGLPSDRFFAERPEGSVSTLKIQRTQQEDSAVYLCASSPGTFSDTQYFGPGTRLTVL.

Here the CDR3 DNA reads TGTGCCATCAGTGAGGGGACAGGGGATAGCAATCAGCCCCAGCATTTT. It is translated as CAISEGTGDSNQPQHF. The rearrangement uses TRBV10-3 and TRBJ1-5; 10 nucleotides agree with TRBD1. V shed 2 bases and J 0 bases; nucleotides not matched to a gene: 1. The CDR3 runs 16 residues. CDR1 is ENHRY and CDR2 is SYGVKD in the germline V gene.

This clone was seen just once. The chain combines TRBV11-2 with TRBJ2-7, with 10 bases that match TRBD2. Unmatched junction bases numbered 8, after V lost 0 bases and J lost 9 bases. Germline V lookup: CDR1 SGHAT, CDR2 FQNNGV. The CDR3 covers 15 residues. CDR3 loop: CASSLDRAGGPRQYF. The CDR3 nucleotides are TGTGCCAGCAGCTTAGATCGAGCGGGGGGGCCTCGGCAGTACTTC.

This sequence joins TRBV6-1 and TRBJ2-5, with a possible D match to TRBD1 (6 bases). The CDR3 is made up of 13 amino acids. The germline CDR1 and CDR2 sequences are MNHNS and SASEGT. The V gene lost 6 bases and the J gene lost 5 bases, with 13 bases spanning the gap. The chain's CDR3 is CASSHRESETQYF. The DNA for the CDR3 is TGTGCCAGCAGCCACAGGGAGTCCGAGACCCAGTACTTC.

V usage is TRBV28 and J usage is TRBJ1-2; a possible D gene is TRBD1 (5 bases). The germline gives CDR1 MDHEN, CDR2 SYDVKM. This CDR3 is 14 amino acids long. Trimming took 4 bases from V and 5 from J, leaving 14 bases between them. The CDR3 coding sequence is TGTGCCAGCAGTTGGGGGTGGGGAGGTTATGGCTACACCTTC. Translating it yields CASSWGWGGYGYTF.

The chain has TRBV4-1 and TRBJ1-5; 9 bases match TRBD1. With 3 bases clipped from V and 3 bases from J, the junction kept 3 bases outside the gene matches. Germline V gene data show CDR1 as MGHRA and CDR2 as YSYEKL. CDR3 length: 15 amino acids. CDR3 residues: CASSQGDRANQPQHF. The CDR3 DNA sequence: TGCGCCAGCAGCCAGGGGGACAGGGCCAATCAGCCCCAGCATTTT.

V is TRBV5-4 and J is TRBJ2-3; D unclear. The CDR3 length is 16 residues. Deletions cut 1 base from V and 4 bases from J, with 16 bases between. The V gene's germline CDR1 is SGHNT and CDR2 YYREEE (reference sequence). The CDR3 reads CASSLSSAYGPDTQYF. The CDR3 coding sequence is TGTGCCAGCAGCTTGTCCAGCGCGTACGGACCAGATACGCAGTATTTT.